Sequencing of this TCR beta chain was carried out in a study of cytomegalovirus exposure and HLA in healthy donors. Germline loops: CDR1 SGHRS, CDR2 YFSETQ. V shed 7 bases, J shed 1 base, and the junction held 6 bases outside the gene matches. This CDR3 contains 14 residues. The PCR had 60 Vbeta and 13 Jbeta primers. The protocol was immunoSEQ multiplex PCR, while the TCRdb copy is restricted to in-frame clones and leaves out a portion. The data hold under 200,000 clones, with 60% to 80% observed a single time. The chain is built from TRBV5-1 and TRBJ2-5; 8 nucleotides align to TRBD2. The TCR comes from a man aged 40-50 years in good health and CMV-seronegative. The sequencing sample was made of PBMCs. CDR3 in DNA: TGCGCCAGCGGTGCGGGGGGCCTCCAAGAGACCCAGTACTTC. This codes for CASGAGGLQETQYF.